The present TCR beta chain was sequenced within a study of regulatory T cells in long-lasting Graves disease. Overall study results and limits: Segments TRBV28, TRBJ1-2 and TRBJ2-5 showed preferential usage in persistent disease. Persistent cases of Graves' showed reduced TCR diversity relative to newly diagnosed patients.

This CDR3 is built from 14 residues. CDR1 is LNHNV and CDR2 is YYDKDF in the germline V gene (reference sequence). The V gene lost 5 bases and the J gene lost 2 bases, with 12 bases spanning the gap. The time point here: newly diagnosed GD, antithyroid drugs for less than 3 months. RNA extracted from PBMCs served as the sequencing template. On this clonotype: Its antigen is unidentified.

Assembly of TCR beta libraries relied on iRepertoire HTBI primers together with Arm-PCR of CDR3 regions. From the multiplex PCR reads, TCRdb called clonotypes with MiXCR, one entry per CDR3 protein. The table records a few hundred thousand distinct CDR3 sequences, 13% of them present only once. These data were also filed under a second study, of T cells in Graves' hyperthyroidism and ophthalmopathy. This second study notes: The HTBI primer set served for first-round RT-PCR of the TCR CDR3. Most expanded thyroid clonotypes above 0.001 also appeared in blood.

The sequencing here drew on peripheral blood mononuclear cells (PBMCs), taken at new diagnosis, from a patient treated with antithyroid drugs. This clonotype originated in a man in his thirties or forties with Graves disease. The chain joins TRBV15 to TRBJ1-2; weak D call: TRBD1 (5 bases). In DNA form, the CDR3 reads TGTGCCACCAGCGGGGGGAACAGGAACTATGGCTACACCTTC. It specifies CATSGGNRNYGYTF.